One and the same sample provided the 16 T cell receptor beta chains below, sequenced in a study of cytomegalovirus exposure and HLA in healthy donors. Primers included in the PCR were 60 Vbeta and 13 Jbeta primers. TCRdb's table, derived via immunoSEQ multiplex PCR, lists solely in-frame clones and lacks some. Altogether 170,000 or so clones are present, over 70% being singletons, with the ten largest covering roughly 3%. Sequencing was performed on PBMCs. Every receptor here comes from a woman aged 50 to 60 in good health and CMV-seropositive.

J is TRBJ2-7 and V is TRBV6-5, with D unresolved. From germline, CDR1 is MNHEY and CDR2 SVGAGI. This CDR3 contains 12 residues. V was pared by 0 bases and J by 5 bases, with 5 bases between. In DNA form, the CDR3 reads TGTGCCAGCAGTTACTCGAGAGACGAGCAGTACTTC. It encodes CASSYSRDEQYF.

The table lists this clone with a few counts. J is TRBJ1-3 and V is TRBV14, with a possible D match to TRBD1 (5 bases). Trimming shortened V by 5 bases and J by 2 bases, and 16 bases separated the two germline ends. The CDR3 runs to 16 residues. The germline CDR1 and CDR2 sequences are SGHDN and FVKESK. In DNA form, the CDR3 reads TGTGCCAGCAGCGAGAACGCAGGGTGGACTGGAAACACCATATATTTT. It is translated as CASSENAGWTGNTIYF.

This sequence joins TRBV19 and TRBJ1-4; tentative D call: TRBD1 (5 bases). Germline loops: CDR1 LNHDA, CDR2 SQIVND (reference sequence). The CDR3 is 15 residues long. V lost 3 bases and J 8 bases, leaving 16 bases between the germline ends. CDR3 protein: CASSMEGKGKEKLFF. The CDR3 region has the DNA TGTGCCAGTAGTATGGAGGGGAAGGGGAAAGAAAAACTGTTTTTT.

The chain combines TRBV4-3 with TRBJ2-3; 8 bases align to TRBD2. The V and J ends lost 6 bases and 0 bases, in that order; junction bases with no gene match: 11. Germline loops: CDR1 LGHNA, CDR2 YSLEER. CDR3 length: 17 residues. The CDR3 sequence is CASSPSRAGASTDTQYF. The DNA of the CDR3 is TGCGCCAGCAGTCCCTCTAGAGCGGGGGCTAGCACAGATACGCAGTATTTT.

The rearrangement joins TRBV7-2 to TRBJ2-4; TRBD2 agrees at 11 bases. Germline V lookup: CDR1 SGHTA, CDR2 FQGNSA. The ends lost 1 base at V and 2 bases at J; junction bases unmatched: 7. The length of the CDR3 is 18 residues. The CDR3 region is CASSLDPRLAGTKNIQYF. In DNA form, the CDR3 reads TGTGCCAGCAGCTTAGATCCCAGACTAGCGGGAACCAAAAACATTCAGTACTTC.

V usage is TRBV18 and J usage is TRBJ2-3; TRBD2 matches at 8 bases. The V gene's germline CDR1 is KGHSH and CDR2 LQKENI. V shed 0 bases and J 6 bases; nucleotides not matched to a gene: 5. CDR3 length equals 15 residues. The CDR3 DNA follows: TGTGCCAGCTCACCACCAACTAGCGGCGGGGATACGCAGTATTTT. It yields the protein CASSPPTSGGDTQYF.

CDR3 in amino acids: CASSLMYQTDTQYF. The CDR3 DNA sequence: TGTGCCAGCAGCTTAATGTATCAGACAGATACGCAGTATTTT. The chain combines TRBV11-3 with TRBJ2-3; D is unclear. The CDR3 is 14 amino acids. The V end lost 2 bases, the J end lost 3 bases, and 9 bases lay between the germline ends. CDR1 is SGHNT, CDR2 YENEEA, per germline.

This clone occurred many times. V is TRBV5-6 and J is TRBJ1-2; D gene ambiguous. V lost 4 bases, J lost 7 bases, and 14 bases lay in between. CDR1 SGHDT and CDR2 YYEEEE come from the germline V gene. The CDR3 contains 13 residues. The CDR3 region has the DNA TGTGCCAGCAGCCTAGGACTAGTCGCTGGCTACACCTTC. Protein product: CASSLGLVAGYTF.

As for this clone: Distinct nucleotide sequences in the sample also encode this CDR3. The chain has TRBV9 and TRBJ1-1; TRBD1 aligns across 8 bases. CDR1 and CDR2 from the germline V gene are SGDLS and YYNGEE. CDR3 length: 13 residues. The junction had 2 bases not matched to a gene; V was cut back by 2 bases and J by 5 bases. DNA for the CDR3: TGTGCCAGCAGCGTGGGACAGGTAACTGAAGCTTTCTTT. Protein: CASSVGQVTEAFF.

The V call is TRBV28, the J call TRBJ1-2; 9 bases align to TRBD1. V gave up 6 bases and J gave up 4 bases; unmatched junction bases: 6. The CDR3 extends over 14 amino acids. Germline CDR1 reads MDHEN; CDR2 reads SYDVKM. The CDR3 here is CASSRDRDGYGYTF. The DNA for the CDR3 is TGTGCCAGCAGCCGGGACAGGGATGGCTATGGCTACACCTTC.

The J gene is TRBJ1-1, the V gene TRBV19, with 12 bases lining up with TRBD1. CDR3 length: 17 amino acids. The germline V gene encodes CDR1 LNHDA and CDR2 SQIVND (reference sequence). V gave up 7 bases and J gave up 5 bases; unmatched junction bases: 14. CDR3 bases: TGTGCCAGTACCACCGGAGGGACAGGGGGCGAGGGGACTGAAGCTTTCTTT. Translated, it gives CASTTGGTGGEGTEAFF. The whole variable domain, remainder taken from reference TRBV19 and TRBJ1-1, is DGGITQSPKYLFRKEGQNVTLSCEQNLNHDAMYWYRQDPGQGLRLIYYSQIVNDFQKGDIAEGYSVSREKKESFPLTVTSAQKNPTAFYLCASTTGGTGGEGTEAFFGQGTRLTVV.

The chain couples TRBV11-3 to TRBJ1-1; TRBD1 matches 11 bases. Trimming removed 5 bases from V and 5 bases from J; junction bases left unmatched: 4. Germline CDR1 and CDR2: SGHNT and YENEEA. This CDR3 region has 14 residues. CDR3 region: CASSVGTGGTEAFF. The CDR3 bases are TGTGCCAGCAGCGTTGGGACAGGGGGGACTGAAGCTTTCTTT.

This clone was seen more than once but under ten times. The chain recombines TRBV4-1 with TRBJ1-1; TRBD1 is a possible D gene (5 bases). The CDR3 spans 13 residues. Germline V CDR1 and CDR2: MGHRA, YSYEKL. Trimming took off 0 bases at V and 5 bases at J, with 7 bases between the two ends. CDR3 bases: TGCGCCAGCAGCCAAGATAGGGGTACTGAAGCTTTCTTT. Its protein product is CASSQDRGTEAFF.

In nucleotides, the CDR3 is TGCGCCAGCAGTTCCGGGACTAGCTCCTACGAGCAGTACTTC. Translation gives CASSSGTSSYEQYF. The gene calls are TRBV5-1 and TRBJ2-7; 8 bases fit TRBD2. The V segment lost 5 bases and the J segment 0 bases; nucleotides outside the gene matches: 4. The CDR3 is 14 amino acids. Germline CDR1 and CDR2: SGHRS and YFSETQ.

The rearrangement links TRBV2 to TRBJ1-1; D is uncertain. Germline V gene sequence: CDR1 SNHLY, CDR2 FYNNEI. The CDR3 is made up of 11 amino acids. Trimming cost V 4 bases and J 6 bases, with 6 bases left between them. CDR3 in amino acids: CASSVVPEAFF. Here the CDR3 DNA reads TGTGCCAGCAGTGTCGTCCCTGAAGCTTTCTTT.

This chain connects TRBV7-8 to TRBJ2-3, with 9 bases identical to TRBD2. This CDR3 contains 16 residues. The germline CDR1 and CDR2 sequences are SGHVS and FQNEAQ. After removal of 3 bases from V and 9 bases from J, the junction contained 13 bases not matched to a gene. CDR3 loop: CASSLGAGGSGGTQYF. CDR3 nucleotide sequence: TGTGCCAGCAGCTTGGGCGCGGGGGGGTCAGGAGGGACGCAGTATTTT.